This is a list of T cell receptor beta chains from one sample in a study of blood T cell repertoires in COVID-19. Generated by immunoSEQ multiplex PCR, the TCRdb table keeps only in-frame clones and is missing some. The sample includes approximately 170,000 clones, 75% to 90% of them seen just once. Sequenced material: peripheral blood. All receptors come from a woman between 65 and 79 years old with COVID-19, enrolled during active disease. CDR3s include the opening cysteine and the closing phenylalanine or tryptophan. D genes are given only for firm matches. Where a row states a size, it is once, few, many or the class of an expanded clone; other rows omit it.

J gene	D gene	clone size	V gene	CDR3 protein
TRBJ1-2	TRBD1	-	TRBV7-2	CASSLVENRGNYGYTF
TRBJ1-5	-	few	TRBV19	CASSIQGSQPQHF
TRBJ2-3	TRBD2	-	TRBV7-3	CASSLTPLASGSYGTDTQYF
TRBJ1-2	-	-	TRBV6-1	CASSERRREGSYGYTF
TRBJ1-1	TRBD1	few	TRBV4-1	CASSQQDRGMNTEAFF
TRBJ2-3	-	-	TRBV28	CASSLPRAGARTQYF
TRBJ2-3	-	few	TRBV29-1	CSVGYFTDTQYF
TRBJ2-2	-	-	TRBV15	CATSRDQAGELFF
TRBJ2-1	TRBD2	-	TRBV27	CASRYLLADRVGEQFF
TRBJ1-2	-	-	TRBV30	CAWSGLEGYTF
TRBJ2-3	TRBD2	-	TRBV7-2	CASSTTSGTDTQYF
TRBJ2-7	TRBD2	-	TRBV18	CASSPHGLAATYEQYF
TRBJ2-5	-	-	TRBV9	CASSARTGRPQETQYF
TRBJ2-7	-	-	TRBV11-2	CASSLEGRLQKGEEQYF
TRBJ2-5	-	-	TRBV6-2/TRBV6-3	CASSYSGQGQETQYF
TRBJ2-7	-	-	TRBV12-3/TRBV12-4	CASSAETYEQYF
TRBJ1-2	TRBD1	-	TRBV18	CASSLGQGRALGYGYTF
TRBJ2-7	-	-	TRBV6-2/TRBV6-3	CASSFVEGYEQYF
TRBJ1-2	-	-	TRBV3-1/TRBV3-2	CASSQGGNYGYTF
TRBJ2-5	TRBD1	-	TRBV6-2/TRBV6-3	CASSTDRAREETQYF
TRBJ1-1	-	-	TRBV6-2/TRBV6-3	CASSYSSRRKNTEAFF
TRBJ2-2	TRBD2	-	TRBV7-3	CASSSWTSGNTGELFF
TRBJ2-3	TRBD1	once	TRBV5-1	CASSSGQGKGNTQYF
TRBJ1-2	-	-	TRBV9	CASSVVPGNYGYTF
TRBJ2-6	TRBD1	-	TRBV5-1	CASSPSGTGRTGANVLTF
TRBJ2-5	-	-	TRBV5-8	CASSLDRARETQYF
TRBJ2-5	-	few	TRBV30	CAWSSRETQYF
TRBJ2-2	TRBD2	-	TRBV28	CAIGGTSGRANTGELFF
TRBJ2-2	-	-	TRBV28	CASSSNTGELFF
TRBJ2-7	-	-	TRBV7-9	CASTVGPTSGEQYF
TRBJ2-2	TRBD2	few	TRBV4-2	CASSQETSGRTSHGELFF
TRBJ1-2	-	-	TRBV5-1	CASSLAGNSYGYTF
TRBJ2-7	TRBD2	-	TRBV10-1	CASSTLAVSSYEQYF
TRBJ2-7	-	-	TRBV27	CASSSQWGRDEQYF
TRBJ1-3	TRBD1	once	TRBV6-5	CASGEPGQAIFTIYF
TRBJ2-3	TRBD2	-	TRBV4-3	CASSQVGEREPFKLRTDTQYF
TRBJ2-3	TRBD2	-	TRBV3-1/TRBV3-2	CASSQGRGPSGRPVSGTDTQYF
TRBJ2-7	TRBD1	few	TRBV6-5	CASSQTGKRHEQYF
TRBJ2-7	-	-	TRBV2	CASRMRESGEQYF
TRBJ2-2	-	few	TRBV10-1	CASSKGGYQGFAGELFF
TRBJ2-3	-	-	TRBV14	CASSQSGLQTQYF
TRBJ1-1	-	-	TRBV3-1/TRBV3-2	CASSQDLGRGNTEAFF
TRBJ1-5	-	-	TRBV19	CASSIVLTVNQPQHF
TRBJ2-1	-	-	TRBV20-1	CSAGDLEQFF
TRBJ2-1	TRBD2	-	TRBV7-2	CASSPGLVFDEQFF
TRBJ2-3	TRBD2	few	TRBV5-6	CASSSRASGSTDTQYF
TRBJ2-3	TRBD1	-	TRBV27	CASSLGQGAYTQYF
TRBJ1-5	-	-	TRBV19	CASSIREVGNQPQHF
TRBJ2-7	-	-	TRBV11-2	CASSFWDTSSYEQYF
TRBJ2-1	TRBD2	-	TRBV10-3	CAISGSQLAGGRHNEQFF
TRBJ1-5	TRBD1	few	TRBV6-2/TRBV6-3	CASSPTGTVGSNQPQHF
TRBJ1-3	-	-	TRBV6-6	CASSLRGSSGNTIYF
TRBJ1-1	TRBD1	-	TRBV11-2	CASSATGGNTEAFF